The 10 T cell receptor beta chains presented below share a single source sample, sequenced in a study of cytomegalovirus exposure and HLA in healthy donors. The PCR used 60 Vbeta and 13 Jbeta primers. Generated by immunoSEQ multiplex PCR, the TCRdb table keeps only in-frame clones and is missing some. This table has about 100,000 clones, about 76% appearing once. Sequenced sample: PBMCs. Every receptor here comes from a middle-aged man in good health and CMV-seropositive.

J is TRBJ1-1 and V is TRBV7-9; perhaps TRBD1 as D (6 bases). The CDR3 consists of 14 residues. CDR1 is SEHNR and CDR2 is FQNEAQ in the germline V gene (reference sequence). V shed 6 bases and J shed 0 bases, with 11 bases lying between them. CDR3 protein: CASSLGQLNTEAFF. The CDR3 DNA is TGTGCCAGCAGTCTAGGACAGCTGAACACTGAAGCTTTCTTT.

The V gene is TRBV5-4, the J gene TRBJ2-1; the match to TRBD2 covers 8 bases. The V segment lost 2 bases and the J segment 6 bases; nucleotides outside the gene matches: 1. CDR3 length: 13 residues. CDR1 is SGHNT and CDR2 is YYREEE in the germline V gene (reference sequence). As DNA, the CDR3 is TGTGCCAGCAGCTTTAGCGGGGTCAATGAGCAGTTCTTC. Its protein product is CASSFSGVNEQFF.

This clone showed up just a few times. The chain is built from TRBV19 and TRBJ2-5, with a possible D match to TRBD2 (6 bases). V was trimmed by 0 bases and J by 11 bases, leaving 16 bases between them. The CDR3 has 14 amino acids. Germline CDR1 reads LNHDA; CDR2 reads SQIVND (reference sequence). CDR3 nucleotide sequence: TGTGCCAGTAGTATAGATCCGGCTAGCGCGCGGCAGTACTTC. This encodes CASSIDPASARQYF.

The gene calls are TRBV7-9 and TRBJ1-5; 9 bases agree with TRBD1. The germline V gene has CDR1 SEHNR and CDR2 FQNEAQ (reference sequence). The CDR3 extends over 15 amino acids. V gave up 4 bases and J gave up 4 bases; unmatched junction bases: 5. CDR3 coding DNA: TGTGCCAGCAGCTCGGGGACAGGGACAAATCAGCCCCAGCATTTT. Residues: CASSSGTGTNQPQHF.

V and J are TRBV5-4 and TRBJ1-2; tentatively, D is TRBD1 (5 bases). Per the germline V gene, CDR1 is SGHNT and CDR2 is YYREEE (reference sequence). This CDR3 region has 14 residues. With 2 bases removed from V and 4 bases from J, the gap between germline ends came to 12 bases. DNA of the CDR3: TGTGCCAGCAGCTTCGGCAGGGCGTTCTATGGCTACACCTTC. Protein product: CASSFGRAFYGYTF.

J is TRBJ1-5 and V is TRBV27; D ambiguous. The V gene lost 3 bases and the J gene lost 7 bases, with 16 bases spanning the gap. This CDR3 has 15 residues. The germline V gene encodes CDR1 MNHEY and CDR2 SMNVEV (reference sequence). For the CDR3, the DNA is TGTGCCAGCAGTTTCGGGTGGGGAAGAGGGCAGCCCCAGCATTTT. It codes for CASSFGWGRGQPQHF.

The rearrangement joins TRBV6-5 to TRBJ2-1; 7 nucleotides align to TRBD1. The CDR3 is 13 residues long. V shed 6 bases and J 9 bases; nucleotides not matched to a gene: 8. From germline, CDR1 is MNHEY and CDR2 SVGAGI. CDR3 in DNA: TGTGCCAGCAGGACCGGGACAGACCGTGAGCAGTTCTTC. It yields the protein CASRTGTDREQFF.

This sequence joins TRBV7-9 and TRBJ1-1; 7 nucleotides agree with TRBD1. With 3 bases clipped from V and 5 bases from J, the junction kept 9 bases outside the gene matches. This CDR3 is built from 15 residues. CDR1 and CDR2 from the germline V gene are SEHNR and FQNEAQ (reference sequence). This CDR3 is CASSFFAGGRTEAFF. The CDR3 DNA reads as TGTGCCAGCAGCTTTTTCGCAGGGGGGAGGACTGAAGCTTTCTTT. Looking up the rest from reference TRBV7-9 and TRBJ1-1 gives the full variable domain: DTGVSQNPRHKITKRGQNVTFRCDPISEHNRLYWYRQTLGQGPEFLTYFQNEAQLEKSRLLSDRFSAERPKGSFSTLEIQRTEQGDSAMYLCASSFFAGGRTEAFFGQGTRLTVV.

This chain links TRBV9 with TRBJ2-7, with D perhaps TRBD2 (6 bases). This CDR3 has 15 amino acids. Trimming took off 5 bases at V and 2 bases at J, with 17 bases between the two ends. Germline-derived CDR1 and CDR2 are SGDLS and YYNGEE. DNA for the CDR3: TGTGCCAGCAGTCGTCAGGGAGGCCAAACCTACGAGCAGTACTTC. It encodes CASSRQGGQTYEQYF.

The chain uses TRBV28 and TRBJ1-2; maybe TRBD1 (5 bases). Trimming stripped 6 bases from V and 0 bases from J, with 14 bases between. From germline, CDR1 is MDHEN and CDR2 SYDVKM. This CDR3 is built from 15 residues. DNA for the CDR3: TGTGCCAGCAGACATAATGGCAGGGCTAACTATGGCTACACCTTC. Translation: CASRHNGRANYGYTF.